This T cell receptor beta chain was found in a study of cytomegalovirus exposure and HLA in healthy donors. TCRdb's copy holds only in-frame clones and misses some; the assay was immunoSEQ multiplex PCR. The sample yields 250,000 to 350,000 clones, approximately 88% seen once. Trimming stripped 8 bases from V and 4 bases from J, with 12 bases between. The CDR3 has 12 amino acids. CDR1 is MDHEN and CDR2 is SYDVKM in the germline V gene. The clonotype comes from a woman under 30 in good health and CMV-seronegative. The V call is TRBV28, the J call TRBJ2-7; unclear D gene. The sequenced sample was PBMCs. The CDR3 sequence: CASRLPGYEQYF. The CDR3 nucleotides read TGTGCCAGCCGATTACCAGGATACGAGCAGTACTTC. The whole variable domain, filled in from reference TRBV28 and TRBJ2-7, reads DVKVTQSSRYLVKRTGEKVFLECVQDMDHENMFWYRQDPGLGLRLIYFSYDVKMKEKGDIPEGYSVSREKKERFSLILESASTNQTSMYLCASRLPGYEQYFGPGTRLTVT.